The following is a TCR beta chain sequence with its context. The target of this receptor is not known. Base quality data are lacking; no much larger clone is found one base away. The immunoSEQ Assay was the method used to sequence TCRbeta CDR3 regions. After extraction, genomic DNA underwent amplification by bias-controlled multiplex PCR, followed by high-throughput sequencing. Turning to the authors' computational methods: To quantify the absolute abundance of every unique TCRbeta CDR3 region, sequences were collapsed and filtered. T cell fraction was estimated by normalizing TCRbeta template counts to usable DNA, with usable DNA measured through amplification of reference genes found in all nucleated cells. Repertoire TCRs were annotated as SARS-CoV-2-specific when V gene, CDR3 amino acid sequence and J gene were exactly matched to a known reactive TCR set. The reference SARS-CoV-2 TCR set came from MIRA and was filtered for enrichment in COVID-19-positive ImmuneCODE repertoires, removing public or cross-reactive TCRs. Based on the MIRA antigens, annotated TCRs were further analysed at the level of specific ORF or position within ORF. Breadth was defined as annotated unique rearrangements over total unique productive rearrangements; depth was the summed frequency of those rearrangements. Two-sided Wilcoxon rank-sum tests were used to compare TCR breadth between groups. Drawn from immuneACCESS, this table holds only the in-frame rearrangements with V and J called that TCRdb kept. Clones are partly lost; checked studies trace under half to an unresolved V gene and leave the rest unexplained. V and J calls plus clone size are reproduced from that table; the DNA served to infer D and trimming. The sample table records around 450,000 clones; 90% of these occur just once. The ten largest clones add up to roughly 3.9% of the sample.

These data are taken from a study of Ad26.COV2.S vaccination and SARS-CoV-2 variants (dated by TCRdb to about 2021). For the wider study: Donors in the vaccine arm were drawn from COV1001, a phase I-IIa trial of Ad26.COV2.S in healthy adults that was multicentre, randomized, double-blind and placebo-controlled. Throughout the experiments and outcome assessment, investigators stayed blinded to trial group allocation. Participants in the trial were split at random into five groups of five each, receiving low-dose or high-dose Ad26.COV2.S once or twice, or else placebo on both occasions. TCRbeta repertoire sequencing served as the tool for gauging how specific and how broad the SARS-CoV-2-reactive T cell receptors were following Ad26.COV2.S vaccination. Dosing of Ad26.COV2.S was intramuscular, at either 5x10^10 or 1x10^11 viral particles, delivered as one shot or as two shots spaced 56 days apart. The TCR-sequenced set comprised approximately 30 samples: approximately 19 Ad26.COV2.S vaccine recipients, 5 placebo recipients and 8 SARS-CoV-2 convalescent individuals.

V and J lose 0 bases and 5 bases, and a span of 14 bases separates them. The CDR1 and CDR2 encoded by the germline V gene are SGHDT and YYEEEE. Its CDR3 holds 15 amino acids, cysteine through phenylalanine. The kept DNA is CDR3 alone, 45 bases in frame from the first base. The treatment or condition label, as the study defines it: 15 to 20 received Ad26.COV2.S at low or high dose, single or two shots; several received placebo; per-sample allocation not given. For vaccine and placebo recipients, the sequenced repertoires came from samples collected on day 63 after the first injection. In Cohort 1b, some 25 adults aged 18-55 years were enrolled at a single site in Boston, USA, between 29 July and 7 August 2020. Ad26.COV2.S was a replication-incompetent adenovirus type 26 vector expressing a prefusion-stabilized SARS-CoV-2 spike protein from the original Wuhan strain. Points the paper makes about the study in general: Non-spike TCR breadth was comparable between vaccine and placebo recipients, consistent with the vaccine containing only spike. Comparing responses between vaccine doses or regimens was not something the study was powered to do. According to the authors, total T cell responses may have been underestimated by the TCR breadth and depth analyses. Compared with placebo recipients, Ad26.COV2.S recipients showed higher spike-specific TCR breadth (P = 0.0014). Substantial breadth of spike-specific CD8+ and CD4+ T cell responses was reported after vaccination.

Specimen: peripheral blood, collected in a trial of Ad26.COV2.S vaccine versus placebo. The receptor's source is a person between 18 and 65 years old who received the Ad26.COV2.S COVID-19 vaccine or a placebo. The V gene is TRBV5-6 and the J gene is TRBJ2-5, with no reliable assignment of the D segment. The CDR3 here reads CASSLGTRASETQYF. In nucleotides, the sequence is TGTGCCAGCAGCTTGGGAACCCGGGCAAGTGAGACCCAGTACTTC.